This T cell receptor beta chain appears in the sequencing data of a study of Ad26.COV2.S vaccination and SARS-CoV-2 variants. Study information: In the COV1001 trial, the donor was in the Ad26.COV2.S arm.

CDR3 length: 14 amino acids. CDR1 is MNHEY, CDR2 SVGAGI, per germline. V lost 6 bases and J 5 bases, leaving 15 bases between the germline ends. The study, taken as a whole, reports: Analyses that measured TCR breadth and depth may have underestimated total T cell responses.

The repertoire was sequenced with immunoSEQ multiplex PCR; TCRdb's copy has only in-frame clones and lacks some. The profile shows about 350,000 clones, about 85% of them singletons. Indicated treatment: roughly 20 received Ad26.COV2.S at low or high dose, single or two shots; five or six received placebo; per-sample allocation not given. The samples date from day 63 after the first vaccine or placebo injection. On this clone: Its antigen is not known.

The sequencing here drew on peripheral blood, taken in a trial of Ad26.COV2.S vaccine versus placebo. The sequence was obtained from a person between 18 and 59 years old who received the Ad26.COV2.S COVID-19 vaccine or a placebo. This chain connects TRBV6-5 to TRBJ2-3; a possible D gene is TRBD2 (6 bases). CDR3 sequence reads: CASSGRGRGDTQYF. The CDR3 DNA sequence: TGTGCCAGCAGCGGGCGGGGACGTGGAGATACGCAGTATTTT.